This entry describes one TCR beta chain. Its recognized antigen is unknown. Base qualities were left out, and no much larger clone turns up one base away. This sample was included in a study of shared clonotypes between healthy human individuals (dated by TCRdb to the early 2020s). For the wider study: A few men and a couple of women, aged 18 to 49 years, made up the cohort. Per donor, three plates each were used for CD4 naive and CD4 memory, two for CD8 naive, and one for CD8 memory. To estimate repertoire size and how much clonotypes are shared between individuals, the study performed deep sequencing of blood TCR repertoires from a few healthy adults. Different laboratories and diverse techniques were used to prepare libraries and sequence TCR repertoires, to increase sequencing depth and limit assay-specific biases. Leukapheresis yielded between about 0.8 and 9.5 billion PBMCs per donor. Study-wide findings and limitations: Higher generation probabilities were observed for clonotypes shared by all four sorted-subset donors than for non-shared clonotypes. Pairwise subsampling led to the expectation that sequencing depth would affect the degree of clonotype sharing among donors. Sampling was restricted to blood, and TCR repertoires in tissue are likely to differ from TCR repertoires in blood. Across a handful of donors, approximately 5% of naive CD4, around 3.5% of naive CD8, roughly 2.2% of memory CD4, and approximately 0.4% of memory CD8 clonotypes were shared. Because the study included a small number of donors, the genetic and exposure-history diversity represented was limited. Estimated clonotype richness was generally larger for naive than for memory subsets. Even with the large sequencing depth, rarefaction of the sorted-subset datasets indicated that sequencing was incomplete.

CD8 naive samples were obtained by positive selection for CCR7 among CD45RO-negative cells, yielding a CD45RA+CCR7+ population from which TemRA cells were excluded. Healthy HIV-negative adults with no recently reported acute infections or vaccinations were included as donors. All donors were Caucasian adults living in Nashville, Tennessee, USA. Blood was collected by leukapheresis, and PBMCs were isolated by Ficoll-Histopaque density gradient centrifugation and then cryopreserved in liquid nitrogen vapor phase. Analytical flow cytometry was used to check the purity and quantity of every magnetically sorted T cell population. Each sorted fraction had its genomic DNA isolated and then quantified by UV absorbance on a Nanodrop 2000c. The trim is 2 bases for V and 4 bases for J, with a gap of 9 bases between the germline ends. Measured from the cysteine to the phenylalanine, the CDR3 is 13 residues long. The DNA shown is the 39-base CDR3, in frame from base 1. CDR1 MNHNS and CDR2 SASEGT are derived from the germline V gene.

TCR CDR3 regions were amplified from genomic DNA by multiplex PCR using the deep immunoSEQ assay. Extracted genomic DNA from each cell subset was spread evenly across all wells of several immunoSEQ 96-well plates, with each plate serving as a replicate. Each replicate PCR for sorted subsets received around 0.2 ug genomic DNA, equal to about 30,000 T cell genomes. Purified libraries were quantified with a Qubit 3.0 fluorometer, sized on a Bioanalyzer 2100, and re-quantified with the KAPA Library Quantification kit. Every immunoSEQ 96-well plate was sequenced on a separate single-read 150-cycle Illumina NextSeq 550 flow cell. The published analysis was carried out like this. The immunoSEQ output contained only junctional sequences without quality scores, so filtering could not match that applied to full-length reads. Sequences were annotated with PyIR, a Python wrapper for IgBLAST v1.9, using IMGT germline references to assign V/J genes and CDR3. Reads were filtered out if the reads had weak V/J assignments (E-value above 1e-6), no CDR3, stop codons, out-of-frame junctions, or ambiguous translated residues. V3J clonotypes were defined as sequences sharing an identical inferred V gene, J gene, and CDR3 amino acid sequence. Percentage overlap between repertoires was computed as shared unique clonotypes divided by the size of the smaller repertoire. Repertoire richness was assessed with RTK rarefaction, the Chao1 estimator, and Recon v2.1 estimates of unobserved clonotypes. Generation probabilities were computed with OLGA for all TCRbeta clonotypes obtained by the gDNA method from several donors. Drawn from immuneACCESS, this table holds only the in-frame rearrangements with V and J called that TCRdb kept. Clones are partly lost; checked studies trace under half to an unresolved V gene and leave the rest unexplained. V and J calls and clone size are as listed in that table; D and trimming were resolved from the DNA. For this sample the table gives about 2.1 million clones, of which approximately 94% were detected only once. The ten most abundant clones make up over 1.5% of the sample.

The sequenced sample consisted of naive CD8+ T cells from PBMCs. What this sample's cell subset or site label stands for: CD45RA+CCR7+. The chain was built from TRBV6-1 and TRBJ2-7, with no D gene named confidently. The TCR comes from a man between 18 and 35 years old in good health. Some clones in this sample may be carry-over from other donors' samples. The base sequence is TGTGCCAGCAGTGAAATAGAGACTTACGAGCAGTACTTC. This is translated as CASSEIETYEQYF.